The text below deals with one TCR beta chain. Profiling relied on immunoSEQ multiplex PCR, and the TCRdb table lists in-frame clones only, not all of them. The table shows 50,000 or so clones, with 85% to 95% occurring only once. V was pared by 1 base and J by 0 bases, with 7 bases of the junction left unmatched. Germline V CDR1 and CDR2: SGHTA, FQGNSA. This CDR3 has 18 amino acids. These data come from a study of T cell changes during pregnancy in multiple sclerosis. The V and J genes are TRBV7-2 and TRBJ1-5; 9 bases match TRBD1. Sample: CD4+ T cells from peripheral blood mononuclear cells, taken in the third trimester of pregnancy. This TCR was sampled from a female donor with multiple sclerosis, enrolled in a pregnancy study. CDR3 bases: TGTGCCAGCAGCTTAGGACAGGGGGTGAGGGATAGCAATCAGCCCCAGCATTTT. Its translation is CASSLGQGVRDSNQPQHF.